One sample yielded the 23 T cell receptor beta chains listed below, sequenced in a study of identical twins. One entry per CDR3 protein results from TCRdb running MiXCR on the 5' RACE reads. The sample lists more than 1.5 million distinct CDR3 sequences, less than 40% occurring once. Input material: cord blood. The receptors stem from a newborn girl in good health.

The chain is built from TRBV10-3 and TRBJ1-2; no definite D call. CDR3 length equals 15 residues. V was trimmed by 2 bases and J by 4 bases, leaving 14 bases between them. Germline V lookup: CDR1 ENHRY, CDR2 SYGVKD. The chain's CDR3 is CAISEGSVSPYGYTF. In nucleotides, the CDR3 is TGTGCCATCAGTGAGGGTTCGGTCTCCCCCTATGGCTACACCTTC.

With respect to this clonotype: This may stem from a read error, because a much larger clone lies one nucleotide away. CDR3 region: CASYPGLPSTDAQYF. The CDR3 DNA sequence: TGTGCCAGCTACCCGGGACTCCCATCCACAGATGCGCAGTATTTT. V usage is TRBV12-3 or TRBV12-4 and J usage is TRBJ2-3, with D possibly matching TRBD2 (6 bases). The CDR3 is 15 residues long.

About this clonotype: It may be a read error: a sequence one base away is much more abundant. The gene calls are TRBV29-1 and TRBJ2-4; tentative D call: TRBD2 (6 bases). The CDR3 is made up of 13 amino acids. Germline V gene sequence: CDR1 SQVTM, CDR2 ANQGSEA. V lost 8 bases, J lost 13 bases, and 24 bases lay in between. CDR3 amino acids: CSHRDSPYNEQYF. DNA of the CDR3: TGCAGCCACCGGGACTCCCCGTACAATGAGCAGTACTTC. The whole variable domain, remainder taken from reference TRBV29-1 and TRBJ2-4, is SAVISQKPSRDICQRGTSLTIQCQVDSQVTMMFWYRQQPGQSLTLIATANQGSEATYESGFVIDKFPISRPNLTFSTLTVSNMSPEDSSIYLCSHRDSPYNEQYFGAGTRLSVL.

This clonotype has more than one count but fewer than ten. The chain joins TRBV6-1 to TRBJ2-7, with D maybe TRBD2 (7 bases). The length of the CDR3 is 14 residues. Germline CDR1 and CDR2: MNHNS and SASEGT. V shed 7 bases and J shed 2 bases, with 15 bases lying between them. The CDR3, as DNA: TGTGCCAGCATGGTGGGGGGGGGGCCCTACGAGCAGTACTTC. Its translation: CASMVGGGPYEQYF.

Comments on this clonotype: A much larger clone sits a single nucleotide away, making a read error possible. The chain combines TRBV20-1 with TRBJ2-1; D remains ambiguous. Trimming left V 3 bases short and J 3 bases short, with 3 bases between. This CDR3 has 11 amino acids. Per the germline V gene, CDR1 is DFQATT and CDR2 is SNEGSKA (reference sequence). In DNA, the CDR3 is TGCAGTGCTAGCTTCTACAATGAGCAGTTCTTC. Translating gives CSASFYNEQFF.

This chain connects TRBV4-1 to TRBJ2-5; 8 bases align to TRBD2. Germline V gives CDR1 MGHRA, CDR2 YSYEKL. The CDR3 is 14 residues long. The V gene end was trimmed by 2 bases and the J gene end by 4 bases; junction bases not matched to a gene: 3. CDR3 protein: CASSQQRGLETQYF. In DNA form, the CDR3 reads TGCGCCAGCAGCCAACAGCGGGGGCTAGAGACCCAGTACTTC.

This chain uses TRBV18 with TRBJ2-3; 9 bases line up with TRBD2. With V trimmed by 6 bases and J by 4 bases, 8 bases remained unmatched. Germline values: CDR1 KGHSH, CDR2 LQKENI. This CDR3 region has 15 residues. CDR3 in amino acids: CASSPASGNADTQYF. DNA for the CDR3: TGTGCCAGCTCCCCAGCTAGCGGGAACGCAGATACGCAGTATTTT.

This clonotype occurred a few times. The chain joins TRBV28 to TRBJ2-7; no clear D gene. V was trimmed by 5 bases and J by 4 bases, leaving 12 bases between them. The V gene's germline CDR1 is MDHEN and CDR2 SYDVKM. The CDR3 is 13 residues long. This chain's CDR3 is CASSLHSYYEQYF. CDR3 nucleotide sequence: TGTGCCAGCAGTCTACACAGCTATTACGAGCAGTACTTC.

This clonotype was observed a few times. The genes are TRBV5-1 and TRBJ2-1; 8 bases line up with TRBD2. Germline V gene data show CDR1 as SGHRS and CDR2 as YFSETQ. Trimming cost V 0 bases and J 10 bases; bases outside gene matches: 6. The CDR3 spans 14 residues. The CDR3 DNA sequence: TGCGCCAGCAGCTTGGAGCGGGAGACAGACGAGCAGTTCTTC. It encodes CASSLERETDEQFF.

A few counts support this clonotype. The V gene is TRBV5-1, the J gene TRBJ1-1; 7 nucleotides line up with TRBD1. Germline CDR1 and CDR2: SGHRS and YFSETQ. The V segment lost 5 bases and the J segment 4 bases; nucleotides outside the gene matches: 5. The CDR3 is made up of 13 amino acids. The DNA of the CDR3 is TGCGCCAGCAGGGCTCGACAGGGCACTGAAGCTTTCTTT. It codes for CASRARQGTEAFF. The full variable domain, rest sourced from reference TRBV5-1 and TRBJ1-1, is KAGVTQTPRYLIKTRGQQVTLSCSPISGHRSVSWYQQTPGQGLQFLFEYFSETQRNKGNFPGRFSGRQFSNSRSEMNVSTLELGDSALYLCASRARQGTEAFFGQGTRLTVV.

Only one count was recorded for this clonotype. The rearrangement uses TRBV30 and TRBJ1-6, with 8 positions matching TRBD1. Per the germline V gene, CDR1 is GTSNPN and CDR2 is SVGIG (reference sequence). This CDR3 comprises 16 residues. The V gene end was trimmed by 1 base and the J gene end by 8 bases; junction bases not matched to a gene: 10. CDR3 loop: CAWSEKYRGRDSPLHF. The CDR3 region has the DNA TGTGCCTGGAGTGAGAAGTACAGGGGGAGGGATTCACCCCTCCACTTT.

The rearrangement joins TRBV28 to TRBJ2-5, with D possibly TRBD2 on 6 matching bases. The CDR3 runs 18 residues. V lost 2 bases to trimming and J lost 11 bases, with 30 bases between them. Germline V gives CDR1 MDHEN, CDR2 SYDVKM. CDR3 protein: CASSLPPIAVRSYNEQYF. CDR3 DNA sequence: TGTGCCAGCAGTTTACCCCCAATAGCGGTTCGCTCCTACAATGAGCAGTACTTC.

The chain links TRBV6-5 to TRBJ2-1, with TRBD2 identical over 7 bases. Matching the DNA end better, TRBJ2-7 makes the J call doubtful. CDR3 length: 16 residues. CDR1 and CDR2 from the germline V gene are MNHEY and SVGAGI. CDR3 protein: CASSYSGRGSNNEQYF. The CDR3, as DNA: TGTGCCAGCAGTTACTCGGGGAGGGGATCGAACAATGAGCAGTACTTC.

The gene calls are TRBV29-1 and TRBJ2-5; TRBD1 aligns across 8 bases. The last part of the DNA fits TRBJ2-7 better; the J call may be wrong. Germline values: CDR1 SQVTM, CDR2 ANQGSEA. CDR3 length equals 14 residues. The CDR3 DNA reads as TGCAGCGTTCCCCTCGACAGGGGAGGTAGCGAGCAGTACTTC. Protein product: CSVPLDRGGSEQYF.

V is TRBV20-1 and J is TRBJ1-2, with D possibly matching TRBD1 (6 bases). Germline CDR1 and CDR2: DFQATT and SNEGSKA (reference sequence). The CDR3 has 17 amino acids. V dropped 5 bases and J dropped 4 bases, with 26 bases sitting between them. The CDR3 region is CSAYPRAGVIKTYGYTF. The CDR3 DNA sequence: TGCAGTGCTTACCCGAGGGCAGGGGTTATTAAGACCTATGGCTACACCTTC.

The chain combines TRBV5-1 with TRBJ2-2, with 12 bases fitting TRBD2. V gave up 4 bases and J gave up 7 bases; unmatched junction bases: 5. The CDR3 has 15 residues. CDR1 SGHRS and CDR2 YFSETQ come from the germline V gene. CDR3 nucleotide sequence: TGCGCCAGCAGCCCGACTAGCGGGAGTCTCGGGGAGCTGTTTTTT. Protein: CASSPTSGSLGELFF.

The chain employs TRBV29-1 and TRBJ2-3; D gene uncertain. The germline V gene encodes CDR1 SQVTM and CDR2 ANQGSEA. Trimming pared 8 bases from V and 1 base from J, leaving 7 bases between. The CDR3 spans 11 residues. The CDR3: CSHLGTDTQYF. The DNA of the CDR3 is TGCAGCCATCTGGGCACAGATACGCAGTATTTT.

There are a few counts of this clonotype. V gene TRBV7-9 combines with J gene TRBJ1-2; D uncertain. This CDR3 is 15 amino acids long. Trimming removed 1 base from V and 6 bases from J, with 15 bases in between. Germline CDR1 SEHNR, CDR2 FQNEAQ (reference sequence). The DNA for the CDR3 is TGTGCCAGCAGCTTAGTAGTTCGGCCCCAACATGGCTACACCTTC. This encodes CASSLVVRPQHGYTF.

This clonotype was seen a handful of times. V is TRBV29-1 and J is TRBJ1-1; D perhaps matches TRBD1 (6 bases). V lost 6 bases, J lost 1 base, and 12 bases lay in between. The CDR3 runs to 13 residues. Germline V lookup: CDR1 SQVTM, CDR2 ANQGSEA. CDR3 bases: TGCAGCGTCGGGACGGACAGGAACACTGAAGCTTTCTTT. This encodes CSVGTDRNTEAFF.

Only a few counts were recorded for this clonotype. This chain links TRBV6-5 with TRBJ2-5; possibly TRBD1 for D (5 bases). This CDR3 region has 14 residues. The germline gives CDR1 MNHEY, CDR2 SVGAGI. Trimming took off 0 bases at V and 4 bases at J, with 9 bases between the two ends. The chain's CDR3 is CASSYSTGAETQYF. The CDR3 nucleotides are TGTGCCAGCAGTTACTCAACAGGAGCAGAGACCCAGTACTTC.

The chain is built from TRBV11-3 and TRBJ2-1; D unclear. The ends were cut back, 0 bases at V and 4 bases at J, with 10 bases in the middle. CDR1 SGHNT and CDR2 YENEEA come from the germline V gene. The CDR3 has 15 residues. The CDR3 is CASSLDHGRYNEQFF. CDR3 sequence (DNA): TGTGCCAGCAGCTTAGATCACGGACGGTACAATGAGCAGTTCTTC.

This clonotype has just a few counts. This chain connects TRBV20-1 to TRBJ1-4; D is unclear. This CDR3 comprises 13 residues. Per germline, CDR1 DFQATT and CDR2 SNEGSKA (reference sequence). V lost 3 bases, J lost 7 bases, and 12 bases lay in between. CDR3 residues: CSASLRVGEKLFF. In nucleotides, the CDR3 is TGCAGTGCTAGCTTAAGGGTCGGTGAAAAACTGTTTTTT.

This clonotype occurred a few times. The rearrangement uses TRBV7-9 and TRBJ1-6, with a possible D match to TRBD1 (6 bases). This CDR3 is 16 amino acids long. The germline V gene encodes CDR1 SEHNR and CDR2 FQNEAQ (reference sequence). V was shortened by 4 bases and J by 7 bases, with 17 bases between the two germline ends. The CDR3: CASSSLTQGSNSPLHF. CDR3 DNA: TGTGCCAGCAGCTCCTTGACACAGGGAAGCAATTCACCCCTCCACTTT.